A selection of T cell receptor beta chains follows, all from one sample in a study of OX40 agonist ivuxolimab in advanced cancers. Assay: immunoSEQ multiplex PCR; the TCRdb copy retains only in-frame clones and omits some. The sample consists of 65,000 to 70,000 clones, about 84% of them appearing once. Sequenced material: CD4+ or CD8+ T cells sorted from blood, taken in a trial of the OX40 agonist ivuxolimab. These receptors all stem from an adult with an advanced solid tumor such as melanoma, head and neck, liver or kidney cancer. Each CDR3 is given with its conserved first and last residue. D genes are given only for firm matches. The size field is filled for only some rows; it gives once, few, many or a size class.

d_call j_call v_call clone_size cdr3_nt cdr3_aa
- TRBJ2-7 TRBV27 - TGTGCCAGCAGTACCTCCGGAGGGGGGGCCGGCGAGCAGTACTTC CASSTSGGGAGEQYF
- TRBJ2-4 TRBV7-9 - TGTGCCAGCGCGGGGAAAAACATTCAGTACTTC CASAGKNIQYF
- TRBJ1-1 TRBV7-2 - TGTGCCAGCAGCTTAGGCCAGGTGAACACTGAAGCTTTCTTT CASSLGQVNTEAFF
TRBD1 TRBJ2-1 TRBV5-1 - TGCGCCAGCAGGTCCGGGACAGGGTTTATCGATGAGCAGTTCTTC CASRSGTGFIDEQFF
TRBD1 TRBJ2-7 TRBV19 - TGTGCCAGTAGTACCGGACAGGGGGTGATCAATGAGCAGTACTTC CASSTGQGVINEQYF
TRBD2 TRBJ2-3 TRBV5-1 - TGCGCCAGCAGCTTGGAGTCTAGCGGGACTGATACGCAGTATTTT CASSLESSGTDTQYF
- TRBJ2-7 TRBV28 - TGTGCCAGCAGTGCCGGAGGGGCCTACGAGCAGTACTTC CASSAGGAYEQYF
TRBD2 TRBJ2-1 TRBV5-1 - TGCGCCAGCAGCTTGACAGGACTAGCAGAAGGGCAGTTCTTC CASSLTGLAEGQFF
- TRBJ1-6 TRBV30 - TGTGCCTGGAAGTTCCCGGGGTACTCACCCCTCCACTTT CAWKFPGYSPLHF
TRBD2 TRBJ2-5 TRBV5-1 - TGCGCCAGCAGCGCGTGGGGAGGGCAAGAGACCCAGTACTTC CASSAWGGQETQYF
- TRBJ2-1 TRBV2 - TGTGCCAGCAGCCTTTACGGCCACAATGAGCAGTTCTTC CASSLYGHNEQFF
TRBD2 TRBJ2-5 TRBV11-3 - TGTGCCAGCAGCCCGGGACTAGCGGGATTTGACCAAGAGACCCAGTACTTC CASSPGLAGFDQETQYF
- TRBJ2-5 TRBV2 - TGTGCCAGCAACCCACAGGGCCCCCAAGAGACCCAGTACTTC CASNPQGPQETQYF
- TRBJ2-1 TRBV7-9 - TGTGCCAGCAGCTCTCCCGGATCGCCTTACAATGAGCAGTTCTTC CASSSPGSPYNEQFF
TRBD2 TRBJ2-1 TRBV27 - TGTGCCAGCAGTCGCGGGACTAGCGGGAGCGGGGGGGAGCAGTTCTTC CASSRGTSGSGGEQFF
- TRBJ1-1 TRBV5-1 - TGCGCCAGCAGCCAGGGGTATGGCACTGAAGCTTTCTTT CASSQGYGTEAFF
- TRBJ2-1 TRBV2 - TGTGCCAGCAGTGAAGGTTGGGCGAATGAGCAGTTCTTC CASSEGWANEQFF
- TRBJ1-1 TRBV5-1 - TGCGCCAGCAGCCGGGACAAGAACACTGAAGCTTTCTTT CASSRDKNTEAFF
- TRBJ1-1 TRBV5-8 - TGTGCCAGCAGCCATTCGCCAGGGAGAATGAACACTGAAGCTTTCTTT CASSHSPGRMNTEAFF
- TRBJ1-1 TRBV7-2 once TGTGCCAGCAGCTTAAAAGGGGCCGGGAACACTGAAGCTTTCTTT CASSLKGAGNTEAFF
TRBD1 TRBJ1-5 TRBV28 - TGTGCCAGCAGTTCCCCAGACAGGGGAATCAATCAGCCCCAGCATTTT CASSSPDRGINQPQHF
- TRBJ2-1 TRBV9 once TGTGCCAGCAGCCAAGGGGGGGAACCTTCCTACAATGAGCAGTTCTTC CASSQGGEPSYNEQFF
- TRBJ2-6 TRBV27 - TGTGCCAGCAGTTTTCTCCCGGGACAACGAGCTGGGGCCAACGTCCTGACTTTC CASSFLPGQRAGANVLTF
- TRBJ2-1 TRBV4-1 - TGCGCCAGCAGCCAAGACCCTACCCTGGAGTTCTTC CASSQDPTLEFF
- TRBJ2-3 TRBV7-3 - TGTGCCAGCAGCTTAGCCTCAAGGGGCACAGATACGCAGTATTTT CASSLASRGTDTQYF
TRBD1 TRBJ2-7 TRBV25-1 - TGTGCCAGCAGCTGGGACAGGGGGTCCTACGAGCAGTACTTC CASSWDRGSYEQYF
TRBD2 TRBJ2-1 TRBV28 - TGTGCCAGCAGTTCCGTAGGAGCGGGACTTGACAATGAGCAGTTCTTC CASSSVGAGLDNEQFF
- TRBJ1-2 TRBV12-2 - TGTGCAAGTCGCCCCCCCCGGGGGTGCAGGGGACTTTTTGGGGGCTACACCTTC CASRPPRGCRGLFGGYTF
- TRBJ1-3 TRBV5-1 - TGCGCCAGCAGCTTGGCCGGCAGGGGCTCCTTGGACACCATATATTTT CASSLAGRGSLDTIYF
TRBD1 TRBJ1-1 TRBV4-2 - TGTGCCAGCAGCCAGGGACAGGGAAGGTTCGCTGAAGCTTTCTTT CASSQGQGRFAEAFF
- TRBJ2-1 TRBV21-1 - TGTGCCAGCAGCAAAGGGGTTTCGGGACTAGCATGCCATGAGCAGTTCTTC CASSKGVSGLACHEQFF
- TRBJ1-6 TRBV7-2 - TGTGCCAGCAGCCGGGAGCATAATTCACCCCTCCACTTT CASSREHNSPLHF